This T cell receptor (beta chain) emerged from a study of response to subunit inactivated influenza vaccine. Whole-study findings and limits: Few new T cells, the authors suggested, are recruited by each seasonal influenza vaccination.

Looked up from germline, CDR1 is MDHEN and CDR2 is SYDVKM. V trimming: 5 bases; J trimming: 3 bases; junction bases outside the gene matches: 5. The CDR3 sequence is 15 residues long. This clonotype was seen at least ten times. Its antigen remains unknown. In TCRdb, the RT-PCR reads were re-called with MiXCR into one record per CDR3 protein. This sample carries under 950,000 distinct CDR3 sequences, 20% to 25% of them seen once, and the ten largest clones take roughly 10%. The sequence was collected from a man aged 50 to 59 who received an inactivated influenza vaccine. This sample comprised PBMCs from blood, obtained roughly 5 days after vaccination. The V gene is TRBV28, the J gene TRBJ2-1, with 9 bases fitting TRBD1. The CDR3 here is CASSLQGANYNEQFF. The CDR3 DNA follows: TGTGCCAGCAGTCTACAGGGGGCTAACTACAATGAGCAGTTCTTC.